These 21 T cell receptor beta chains were all obtained from the same sample, sequenced in a study of T cells in Graves' hyperthyroidism and ophthalmopathy. From RNA transcripts, TCR beta CDR3 regions were amplified. HTBI primers were the set used in a first-round RT-PCR of the TCR CDR3. TCRdb ran MiXCR on the multiplex PCR reads and lists one entry per CDR3 protein. The repertoire has tens of thousands of distinct CDR3 sequences, roughly 49% of them found once; the top ten carry about 6%. Sequencing used blood. Source of these receptors: a woman aged 45-60 years with Graves' hyperthyroidism that later progressed to Graves' ophthalmopathy.

The V and J genes are TRBV19 and TRBJ1-1; TRBD1 matches 7 bases. This CDR3 spans 14 amino acids. CDR1 LNHDA and CDR2 SQIVND come from the germline V gene (reference sequence). With 6 bases clipped from V and 4 bases from J, the junction kept 8 bases outside the gene matches. This chain's CDR3 is CASRRDRVSTEAFF. The DNA of the CDR3 is TGTGCCAGTAGGAGAGACAGGGTTTCCACTGAAGCTTTCTTT.

This clonotype was counted at least ten times. V is TRBV5-5 and J is TRBJ1-2; no firm D call. The CDR3 is made up of 13 amino acids. The germline CDR1 and CDR2 sequences are SGHKS and YYEKEE (reference sequence). Trimming took off 0 bases at V and 1 base at J, with 4 bases between the two ends. This CDR3 reads CASSLGGNYGYTF. In DNA, the CDR3 is TGTGCCAGCAGCTTGGGGGGTAACTATGGCTACACCTTC.

Comments on this clonotype: The junction departs from the called germline gene at one end, perhaps through a read error. V usage is TRBV9 and J usage is TRBJ2-1; TRBD2 agrees at 8 bases. The CDR3 totals 15 residues. CDR1 and CDR2 (germline): SGDLS, YYNGEE. The CDR3 loop reads CAGSVEVAGYDEQFF. Written as DNA, the CDR3 is TGTGCCGGCAGCGTAGAGGTAGCGGGGTACGATGAGCAGTTCTTC.

This sequence joins TRBV24-1 and TRBJ2-7; no clear D gene. With 1 base removed from V and 9 bases from J, the gap between germline ends came to 6 bases. Germline assignment: CDR1 KGHDR and CDR2 SFDVKD. CDR3 length: 11 residues. The CDR3 nucleotides are TGTGCCACCAGTGATTTTGATGGGCAGTACTTC. Translation gives CATSDFDGQYF.

Worth noting for this clonotype: The junction departs from germline at one end; a sequencing error may be responsible. The rearrangement joins TRBV7-3 to TRBJ2-7; D could derive from TRBD1 or TRBD2 (7 bases each). This CDR3 comprises 16 residues. Germline values: CDR1 SGHTA, CDR2 FQGTGA. The CDR3 is CASSPAGGGPAYEQNF. Written as DNA, the CDR3 is TGTGCCAGCAGCCCAGCAGGGGGAGGGCCCGCCTATGAGCAGAACTTC.

The rearrangement joins TRBV24-1 to TRBJ1-5; a possible D gene is TRBD1 (5 bases). V lost 7 bases and J lost 3, with 9 bases in between. The CDR3 covers 13 residues. Germline CDR1 reads KGHDR; CDR2 reads SFDVKD. The CDR3 loop reads CATRGRLNQPQHF. DNA of the CDR3: TGTGCCACCAGGGGACGCCTCAATCAGCCCCAGCATTTT.

Sample share makes this clonotype medium-sized (0.01 to 0.1%). CDR3 region: CASSETSSLSYEQYF. CDR3 DNA sequence: TGCGCCAGCAGTGAGACAAGTAGCCTATCCTACGAGCAGTACTTC. The chain uses TRBV10-2 and TRBJ2-7; D remains unclear. Germline CDR1 reads WSHSY; CDR2 reads SAAADI. This CDR3 comprises 15 residues. V lost 2 bases, J lost 1 base, and 12 bases lay in between.

This clonotype came up many times. The chain joins TRBV20-1 to TRBJ1-1, with D maybe TRBD1 (6 bases). Trimming took off 3 bases at V and 3 bases at J, with 14 bases between the two ends. This CDR3 contains 14 residues. Germline CDR1 reads DFQATT; CDR2 reads SNEGSKA (reference sequence). This CDR3 reads CSARLGGPDTEAFF. In nucleotides, the CDR3 is TGCAGTGCTAGGTTGGGGGGGCCGGACACTGAAGCTTTCTTT.

This clonotype appeared many times. This sequence joins TRBV7-2 and TRBJ1-5; D perhaps matches TRBD1 (6 bases). V dropped 1 base and J dropped 7 bases, with 11 bases sitting between them. This CDR3 is 14 amino acids long. Germline lookup yields CDR1 SGHTA and CDR2 FQGNSA. The CDR3 DNA follows: TGTGCCAGCAGCTTAGATCCCGGGGGCCAGCCCCAGCATTTT. It translates to CASSLDPGGQPQHF.

Concerning this clonotype itself: The conserved final phenylalanine or tryptophan is absent from the CDR3, which likely points to a read error. The chain recombines TRBV10-3 with TRBJ1-6; D is uncertain. V was trimmed by 10 bases and J by 10 bases, leaving 20 bases between them. CDR3 size: 14 residues. Looked up from germline, CDR1 is ENHRY and CDR2 is SYGVKD. CDR3 amino acids: CATQGLFRGSPLHL. The CDR3 DNA sequence: TGTGCCACTCAAGGCCTTTTCCGAGGCTCACCCCTCCACCTT.

V is TRBV7-9 and J is TRBJ1-2; 7 bases align to TRBD1. CDR3 size: 16 residues. Trimming removed 1 base from V and 2 bases from J; junction bases left unmatched: 7. Germline CDR1 is SEHNR and CDR2 is FQNEAQ (reference sequence). CDR3 coding DNA: TGTGCCAGCAGCTTAGTAGACAGGGATACAAACTATGGCTACACCTTC. This sequence encodes CASSLVDRDTNYGYTF.

Regarding this clonotype: In this CDR3 the conserved last residue, phenylalanine or tryptophan, is missing, so a read error is likely. V gene TRBV6-5 combines with J gene TRBJ1-2; D unresolved. Germline loops: CDR1 MNHEY, CDR2 SVGAGI. V dropped 5 bases and J dropped 0 bases, with 10 bases sitting between them. The CDR3 contains 14 residues. This chain's CDR3 is CASSVLLTNYGYTL. The DNA for the CDR3 is TGTGCCAGCAGTGTCTTGCTCACTAACTATGGCTACACCCTC.

Many counts were recorded for this clonotype. The chain links TRBV12-3 or TRBV12-4 to TRBJ2-1, with 11 bases matching TRBD2. This CDR3 comprises 15 residues. V dropped 3 bases and J dropped 10; count of bases not matched to a gene: 8. CDR3 in amino acids: CASSLVVAGGQEQFF. The CDR3 nucleotides read TGTGCCAGCAGTTTGGTAGTAGCGGGAGGGCAGGAGCAGTTCTTC.

This clonotype was picked up one time. The chain has TRBV19 and TRBJ1-5; perhaps TRBD1 as D (5 bases). From germline, CDR1 is LNHDA and CDR2 SQIVND (reference sequence). V was shortened by 3 bases and J by 11 bases, with 17 bases between the two germline ends. The CDR3 has 14 residues. CDR3 amino acids: CASSIQGLQETQHF. CDR3 DNA sequence: TGTGCCAGTAGTATCCAGGGCCTCCAAGAGACCCAGCATTTT.

About this clonotype: An end of the junction does not agree with germline; a read error may underlie this. The gene calls are TRBV25-1 and TRBJ2-7, with TRBD2 as a possible D gene (6 bases). The CDR3 length is 15 residues. CDR1 and CDR2 from the germline V gene are MGHDK and SYGVNS. The CDR3 DNA follows: TGCGCCAGCAGTGAATGGGCTAACGGGAGTCACGAACAGTACTTC. Translated: CASSEWANGSHEQYF.

This chain joins TRBV19 and TRBJ1-5; 11 nucleotides align to TRBD1. From germline, CDR1 is LNHDA and CDR2 SQIVND (reference sequence). V was clipped by 5 bases and J by 14 bases; unmatched bases: 8. CDR3 length: 13 amino acids. The CDR3, as DNA: TGTGCCAGTAGTGGGACAGGGGGGTACAATGAGCATTTT. Translating it yields CASSGTGGYNEHF.

The V gene is TRBV4-3, the J gene TRBJ1-1; D perhaps matches TRBD1 (5 bases). The CDR3 extends over 15 amino acids. The V end lost 2 bases, the J end lost 0 bases, and 10 bases lay between the germline ends. CDR1 and CDR2 (germline): LGHNA, YSLEER. The CDR3 sequence: CASSQRGSLNTEAFF. The CDR3 DNA sequence: TGCGCCAGCAGCCAAAGGGGCAGTTTGAACACTGAAGCTTTCTTT.

The genes are TRBV19 and TRBJ2-1, with 13 bases identical to TRBD2. The CDR3 length is 18 residues. With 4 bases clipped from V and 3 bases from J, the junction kept 9 bases outside the gene matches. Per germline, CDR1 LNHDA and CDR2 SQIVND (reference sequence). The CDR3 DNA sequence: TGTGCCAGTAGTACAGGGACTAGCGGGACAGGTTTCTACAATGAGCAGTTCTTC. Protein product: CASSTGTSGTGFYNEQFF.

This chain uses TRBV9 with TRBJ1-4; TRBD1 might be the D (5 bases). The CDR3 runs to 15 residues. The germline V gene encodes CDR1 SGDLS and CDR2 YYNGEE. V was trimmed by 3 bases and J by 5 bases, leaving 14 bases between them. This chain's CDR3 is CASSGGLADNEKLFF. The CDR3 DNA reads as TGTGCCAGCAGCGGGGGACTAGCTGACAATGAAAAACTGTTTTTT.

Regarding this clonotype: Lacking the conserved final phenylalanine or tryptophan, this CDR3 likely reflects a read error. The chain combines TRBV5-1 with TRBJ1-1; maybe TRBD1 (6 bases). The CDR3 loop spans 16 amino acids. The ends were cut back, 4 bases at V and 7 bases at J, with 23 bases in the middle. CDR1 is SGHRS and CDR2 is YFSETQ in the germline V gene. The CDR3 sequence: CASSPKDRRLFREAFI. The CDR3 coding sequence is TGCGCCAGCAGCCCAAAAGACAGGCGGTTATTTCGTGAAGCTTTCATT.

This clonotype was detected many times. This chain links TRBV4-3 with TRBJ1-2; 7 positions agree with TRBD1. This CDR3 is 14 amino acids long. Trimming cost V 5 bases and J 7 bases; bases outside gene matches: 10. From germline, CDR1 is LGHNA and CDR2 YSLEER. CDR3 DNA sequence: TGCGCCAGCAGCTCCCGGACAGGTCGGGGTGGCTACACCTTC. It encodes CASSSRTGRGGYTF.